The following is a T cell receptor (beta chain) sequence with its context. Antigen unknown. The germline V gene has CDR1 MDHEN and CDR2 SYDVKM. The CDR3 is 17 residues long. V was pared by 5 bases and J by 1 base, with 10 bases of the junction left unmatched. This sample is drawn from a study of human T cells and chemical hapten exposure. Unfractionated whole blood was the source of the extracted total RNA. Library construction involved attaching unique molecular identifiers to individual cDNA molecules, which allowed quantitative, reproducible TCR counting. In the source study's methods: Between 23,224 and 690,600 TCRs appeared in each sample, and the median stood at roughly 100,000. TCRdb recomputed calls from the 5' RACE reads with MiXCR, one row per CDR3 protein. What appears here as the V and J calls and clone size reflects TCRdb's work, not the paper's. Among 110,000 or so distinct CDR3 sequences listed, roughly 19% were seen once.

Findings and caveats of the study: DPC sensitization produced no change in TCRs with frequency above 1 in 1000.

This TCR was sampled from a human donor in good health. The chain uses TRBV28 and TRBJ2-5; 10 bases match TRBD2. The CDR3 loop is CASSPSGLAVLQETQYF. The CDR3 nucleotides read TGTGCCAGCAGTCCATCCGGACTAGCGGTACTCCAAGAGACCCAGTACTTC.